This T cell receptor beta chain was retrieved from a study of metastatic and nonmetastatic thyroid tumors. Study-level background: Repertoires from blood and tumor or nodule tissue of malignant and benign thyroid patients were compared.

Patients had received no treatment of any kind before thyroid surgery. V dropped 6 bases and J dropped 6; count of bases not matched to a gene: 5. Germline V CDR1 and CDR2: MNHNS, SASEGT. This CDR3 spans 13 amino acids. By proportion, this clone is medium-sized. TCRdb re-called clones via MiXCR from the PCR reads. The table records 25,000 to 30,000 clones, 20% to 30% of them present only once. Sequenced material: blood. The rearrangement joins TRBV6-1 to TRBJ2-3, with 8 bases identical to TRBD2. The clonotype was recovered from a female donor with papillary thyroid cancer or a benign thyroid nodule (not recorded which). Some clones in this sample may be carry-over from other donors' samples. CDR3 sequence reads: CASRRAGADTQYF. DNA for the CDR3: TGTGCCAGCAGACGAGCGGGAGCGGATACGCAGTATTTT.